This T cell receptor beta chain is from a study of Tregs in tolerant kidney transplant recipients. Overall study: Mixed chimerism was transient after nonmyeloablative marrow transplants from related graft donors. General observations from the study: No direct test of biological reproducibility was done here. Validation in larger populations is needed because few patients were studied.

A remark on this clone: What it binds is unknown.

This CDR3 is built from 13 residues. Per germline, CDR1 WNHNN and CDR2 SYGVQD (reference sequence). V shed 4 bases and J shed 3 bases, with 9 bases lying between them. Repertoires were generated with immunoSEQ multiplex PCR, while TCRdb's copy carries only in-frame clones and drops some. The data show 95,000 to 120,000 clones, 90% seen once. This TCR came from a human donor who received a combined kidney and bone marrow transplant. V usage is TRBV10-1 and J usage is TRBJ2-5; maybe TRBD2 (5 bases). Sequencing used CD4+ T cells from blood, obtained before the transplant. CDR3: CASSAGREETQYF. DNA for the CDR3: TGCGCCAGCAGTGCGGGGAGAGAAGAGACCCAGTACTTC.